This T cell receptor beta chain is drawn from a study of T cells in Graves' hyperthyroidism and ophthalmopathy. Amplification of TCR beta CDR3 regions was performed using RNA transcripts as template. During a first-round RT-PCR of the TCR CDR3, the HTBI primer set was used. TCRdb redid the calling of the multiplex PCR reads with MiXCR, one entry per CDR3 protein. The sample lists fewer than 650,000 distinct CDR3 sequences, around 50% occurring once. This CDR3 contains 14 residues. V was cut by 5 bases and J by 5 bases, with 15 bases left in between. Germline assignment: CDR1 SEHNR and CDR2 FQNEAQ (reference sequence).

The J gene is TRBJ1-1, the V gene TRBV7-9; TRBD1 might be the D (5 bases). The sequence derives from an adult woman with Graves' disease, either hyperthyroidism or ophthalmopathy (not recorded which). Sequencing was performed on peripheral blood or thyroid tissue (not recorded which). CDR3 region: CASSPNRGRTEAFF. In DNA, the CDR3 is TGTGCCAGCAGCCCAAACCGGGGGAGGACTGAAGCTTTCTTT.